This record concerns one T cell receptor beta chain sequence. Its antigen is unidentified. These data are taken from a study of monozygotic twins with inflammatory bowel disease. Findings and caveats of the study: Separate T cell subtypes could not be resolved from one another. Concordance status among twins (concordant versus discordant) showed no link to repertoire similarity, possibly from limited power. Immunosuppressive treatments were not uniform, and this may have added variability to patient repertoires.

TCRdb re-called the 5' RACE reads; every CDR3 protein appears as one record, without DNA. This table holds some 400,000 distinct CDR3 sequences. This CDR3 is 12 amino acids long. The germline CDR1 and CDR2 sequences are SQVTM and ANQGSEA. Blood (about 2.5 ml) was collected from every donor individually. The chain carries TRBV29-1 and TRBJ1-2; TCRdb names TRBD1, which stays unverified in the absence of DNA. The source is a human donor with ulcerative colitis or Crohn's disease, or a healthy co-twin of an affected twin (not recorded which). The sequenced sample was blood. The chain's CDR3 is CSVEGQGASYTF.